Listed below are T cell receptor beta chains from one sample, sequenced in a study of patients and donors after allogeneic stem cell transplantation. From the RT-PCR reads, TCRdb called clonotypes with MiXCR, one entry per CDR3 protein. The table shows more than 850,000 distinct CDR3 sequences, with roughly 18% occurring only once. The material sequenced was blood, either unsorted or a sorted T cell fraction (not recorded which). These receptors were collected from a human donor who was either an allogeneic HSCT recipient or a stem cell or donor lymphocyte infusion donor (not recorded which). It is not recorded whose cells these are; they may come from a transplant donor. The CDR3 runs from the conserved cysteine through the conserved F or W. The order of the fields is CDR3 DNA, CDR3 protein, J gene, clone size, CDR3 length, D gene, V gene. D genes are given only for firm matches. The size of a clone is reported for some rows only, either as once, few or many, or as a class for expanded clones.

cdr3_nt: TGTGCCAGCAGTTCTACAGACAGGGCGAACACTGAAGCTTTCTTT; cdr3_aa: CASSSTDRANTEAFF; j_call: TRBJ1-1; clone_size: few; cdr3_length: 15; d_call: TRBD1; v_call: TRBV12-3/TRBV12-4
cdr3_nt: TGTGCCAGCAGCCAAAACCCGGCCCGTAGCACAGATACGCAGTATTTT; cdr3_aa: CASSQNPARSTDTQYF; j_call: TRBJ2-3; clone_size: -; cdr3_length: 16; d_call: -; v_call: TRBV2
cdr3_nt: TGTGCCAGCAACAGCGGGGACCAAGAGACCCAGTACTTC; cdr3_aa: CASNSGDQETQYF; j_call: TRBJ2-5; clone_size: -; cdr3_length: 13; d_call: TRBD2; v_call: TRBV9
cdr3_nt: TGTGCCAGCACTACGGACAGTTTCAATGAAGCTTTCTTT; cdr3_aa: CASTTDSFNEAFF; j_call: TRBJ1-1; clone_size: -; cdr3_length: 13; d_call: -; v_call: TRBV2
cdr3_nt: TGCGCCAGCAGCCCCCCCTTGACAGGGAGGAAAAACATTCAGTACTTC; cdr3_aa: CASSPPLTGRKNIQYF; j_call: TRBJ2-4; clone_size: few; cdr3_length: 16; d_call: -; v_call: TRBV5-1
cdr3_nt: TGTGCCAGCAGTTATAAGCAAGGCTACACCTTC; cdr3_aa: CASSYKQGYTF; j_call: TRBJ1-2; clone_size: -; cdr3_length: 11; d_call: -; v_call: TRBV5-6
cdr3_nt: TGTGCCAGCAGCAAAGAAAGGATTACTACTGAAGCTTTCTTT; cdr3_aa: CASSKERITTEAFF; j_call: TRBJ1-1; clone_size: -; cdr3_length: 14; d_call: -; v_call: TRBV21-1
cdr3_nt: TGCGCCAGCAGCCAAGGCCTTCCAGGGGGCCGGTATGGCTACACCTTC; cdr3_aa: CASSQGLPGGRYGYTF; j_call: TRBJ1-2; clone_size: -; cdr3_length: 16; d_call: TRBD1; v_call: TRBV4-1
cdr3_nt: TGTGCCAGCCGGACTAGCGGGGAAGGGACAGATACGCAGTATTTT; cdr3_aa: CASRTSGEGTDTQYF; j_call: TRBJ2-3; clone_size: few; cdr3_length: 15; d_call: TRBD2; v_call: TRBV5-5
cdr3_nt: TGCGCCAGCCGGGACAGGCAGCAAGAGACCCAGTACTTC; cdr3_aa: CASRDRQQETQYF; j_call: TRBJ2-5; clone_size: -; cdr3_length: 13; d_call: TRBD1; v_call: TRBV5-1
cdr3_nt: TGTGCCAGCAGTGAGCGGGGGCGGACCTCTGGGGCCAACGTCCTGACTTTC; cdr3_aa: CASSERGRTSGANVLTF; j_call: TRBJ2-6; clone_size: -; cdr3_length: 17; d_call: -; v_call: TRBV2
cdr3_nt: TGCAGTGCCCCCGTGGCGGGAGTGCGGAACGGGGAGCTGTTTTTT; cdr3_aa: CSAPVAGVRNGELFF; j_call: TRBJ2-2; clone_size: -; cdr3_length: 15; d_call: TRBD2; v_call: TRBV20-1
cdr3_nt: TGTGCCAGCAGTTATGGCAGAACTATTAGCACAGATACGCAGTATTTT; cdr3_aa: CASSYGRTISTDTQYF; j_call: TRBJ2-3; clone_size: -; cdr3_length: 16; d_call: -; v_call: TRBV6-5
cdr3_nt: TGTGCCTGGAGGTACCGGGACAGGGAAGGTTTTGGAACTAATGAAAAACTGTTTTTT; cdr3_aa: CAWRYRDREGFGTNEKLFF; j_call: TRBJ1-4; clone_size: once; cdr3_length: 19; d_call: TRBD1; v_call: TRBV30
cdr3_nt: TGTGCCAGCAGCTTATCCGGGCCAATGAACACTGAAGCTTTCTTT; cdr3_aa: CASSLSGPMNTEAFF; j_call: TRBJ1-1; clone_size: -; cdr3_length: 15; d_call: -; v_call: TRBV7-3
cdr3_nt: TGTGCCAGCAGGCTTACAGGGTTGTACGAGCAGTACTTC; cdr3_aa: CASRLTGLYEQYF; j_call: TRBJ2-7; clone_size: many; cdr3_length: 13; d_call: -; v_call: TRBV12-3/TRBV12-4
cdr3_nt: TGTGCCAGCAACCTCCGGGACAGCCTTGGGGAGCAGTACTTC; cdr3_aa: CASNLRDSLGEQYF; j_call: TRBJ2-7; clone_size: -; cdr3_length: 14; d_call: TRBD1; v_call: TRBV28
cdr3_nt: TGTGCCAGTAGCCGTGCGGTAGCGGGAGTATATGAGCAGTTCTTC; cdr3_aa: CASSRAVAGVYEQFF; j_call: TRBJ2-1; clone_size: -; cdr3_length: 15; d_call: TRBD2; v_call: TRBV19
cdr3_nt: TGCAGTGCTAGAGGGATTGACAGGGAGCCGTATAATTCACCCCTCCACTTT; cdr3_aa: CSARGIDREPYNSPLHF; j_call: TRBJ1-6; clone_size: -; cdr3_length: 17; d_call: TRBD1; v_call: TRBV20-1
cdr3_nt: TGCAGCGCCACATTAACCGGGGAGCTGTTTTTT; cdr3_aa: CSATLTGELFF; j_call: TRBJ2-2; clone_size: many; cdr3_length: 11; d_call: -; v_call: TRBV29-1
cdr3_nt: TGCAGTGCTAGAGAGGCCTCCTGGGCCAACGTCCTGACTTTC; cdr3_aa: CSAREASWANVLTF; j_call: TRBJ2-6; clone_size: -; cdr3_length: 14; d_call: -; v_call: TRBV20-1
cdr3_nt: TGTGCCAGCAGCATGGGGCCGGATGAGCAGTTCTTC; cdr3_aa: CASSMGPDEQFF; j_call: TRBJ2-1; clone_size: -; cdr3_length: 12; d_call: -; v_call: TRBV9